The 13 T cell receptor beta chains reported below all come from one sample, sequenced in a study of T cell repertoires in cytomegalovirus infection (dated by TCRdb to 2018 to 2020). Sequencing was performed on an Illumina HiSeq 1500. Using fastp at Q25 and MiXCR, TCRdb reprocessed the public reads and kept productive beta chains. All rows with the same CDR3 protein become a single entry with the most common DNA and genes. Recorded for this sample are under 200,000 distinct CDR3 sequences; 8.5% to 10% of them occurred a single time. Clones ranked in the top ten supply 4.6% of the sample. Material for sequencing was PBMCs. Receptors originate from a human donor in good health (CMV status not recorded). Some clones in this sample may be carry-over from other donors' samples.

This clonotype has a handful of counts. The rearrangement joins TRBV5-1 to TRBJ1-2; a possible D gene is TRBD1 (6 bases). CDR1 SGHRS and CDR2 YFSETQ come from the germline V gene. This CDR3 has 14 residues. Trimming shortened V by 4 bases and J by 6 bases, and 16 bases separated the two germline ends. This CDR3 reads CASSPGQSPDGYTF. The CDR3 region has the DNA TGCGCCAGCAGCCCGGGACAATCGCCGGATGGCTACACCTTC. Supplemented by reference TRBV5-1 and TRBJ1-2, the full variable domain reads KAGVTQTPRYLIKTRGQQVTLSCSPISGHRSVSWYQQTPGQGLQFLFEYFSETQRNKGNFPGRFSGRQFSNSRSEMNVSTLELGDSALYLCASSPGQSPDGYTFGSGTRLTVV.

This clonotype was counted many times. The J gene is TRBJ1-3, the V gene TRBV28, with D uncertain. Trimming shortened V by 11 bases and J by 0 bases, and 14 bases separated the two germline ends. The CDR3 totals 14 residues. Germline CDR1 MDHEN, CDR2 SYDVKM. CDR3 DNA: TGTGCCGGCTCAGCTCTTAGCTCTGGAAACACCATATATTTT. This gives the protein CAGSALSSGNTIYF.

This clonotype has only a few counts. V gene TRBV7-9 combines with J gene TRBJ2-6; 7 bases align to TRBD1. The CDR3 totals 17 residues. V was clipped by 5 bases and J by 0 bases; unmatched bases: 7. From germline, CDR1 is SEHNR and CDR2 FQNEAQ (reference sequence). In DNA, the CDR3 is TGTGCCAGCAGCATCTCCGGGACAGTCTCTGGGGCCAACGTCCTGACTTTC. It encodes CASSISGTVSGANVLTF. The variable domain in full, completed from reference TRBV7-9 and TRBJ2-6, reads DTGVSQNPRHKITKRGQNVTFRCDPISEHNRLYWYRQTLGQGPEFLTYFQNEAQLEKSRLLSDRFSAERPKGSFSTLEIQRTEQGDSAMYLCASSISGTVSGANVLTFGAGSRLTVL.

This clonotype came up many times. J is TRBJ1-5 and V is TRBV29-1; TRBD1 is a possible D gene (5 bases). V was trimmed by 4 bases and J by 6 bases, leaving 10 bases between them. This CDR3 region has 12 residues. Looked up from germline, CDR1 is SQVTM and CDR2 is ANQGSEA. CDR3 region: CSVARVGQPQHF. CDR3 coding DNA: TGCAGCGTTGCCAGGGTCGGTCAGCCCCAGCATTTT.

A few counts support this clonotype. V gene TRBV5-6 combines with J gene TRBJ1-1; D not resolved. In germline, CDR1 is SGHDT, CDR2 YYEEEE. V was trimmed by 2 bases and J by 10 bases, leaving 12 bases between them. The CDR3 is made up of 12 amino acids. CDR3 loop: CASSLGEMGAFF. DNA for the CDR3: TGTGCCAGCAGCTTAGGAGAGATGGGAGCTTTCTTT.

The table lists this clonotype with many counts. The chain joins TRBV28 to TRBJ2-7, with TRBD2 identical over 9 bases. V trimming: 5 bases; J trimming: 2 bases; junction bases outside the gene matches: 4. Germline V gives CDR1 MDHEN, CDR2 SYDVKM. This CDR3 region has 14 residues. The DNA for the CDR3 is TGTGCCAGCAGTGGTAGCGGGAGTGCCTACGAGCAGTACTTC. Translation gives CASSGSGSAYEQYF.

J is TRBJ2-1 and V is TRBV3-1, with 10 nucleotides matching TRBD2. From germline, CDR1 is LGHDT and CDR2 YNNKEL (reference sequence). With V trimmed by 5 bases and J by 10 bases, 5 bases remained unmatched. CDR3 size: 13 residues. CDR3 sequence reads: CASSETSGIEQFF. The CDR3 region has the DNA TGTGCCAGCAGCGAAACTAGCGGGATCGAGCAGTTCTTC.

This clonotype was seen a few times. The chain links TRBV29-1 to TRBJ1-1, with D perhaps TRBD1 (6 bases). CDR3 size: 13 residues. Germline values: CDR1 SQVTM, CDR2 ANQGSEA. With 6 bases removed from V and 1 base from J, the gap between germline ends came to 12 bases. For the CDR3, the DNA is TGCAGCGTGGTAAGACAGGCGAACACTGAAGCTTTCTTT. It codes for CSVVRQANTEAFF.

This clonotype was recorded a few times. CDR3 in DNA: TGCAGTGCTAGAGGGTCCACTTATGAGGTGTTTTTT. The encoded protein is CSARGSTYEVFF. This chain joins TRBV20-1 and TRBJ1-4; D not certain. Germline V lookup: CDR1 DFQATT, CDR2 SNEGSKA (reference sequence). V was shortened by 1 base and J by 15 bases, with 15 bases between the two germline ends. This CDR3 is built from 12 residues.

This chain joins TRBV10-2 and TRBJ1-5, with TRBD1 matching over 11 bases. The CDR3 is made up of 14 amino acids. The germline V gene has CDR1 WSHSY and CDR2 SAAADI. V shed 8 bases and J 6 bases; nucleotides not matched to a gene: 6. CDR3 amino acids: CASGGGTGGQPQHF. DNA for the CDR3: TGCGCCAGCGGAGGTGGGACAGGGGGTCAGCCCCAGCATTTT.

This clonotype was detected many times. This chain connects TRBV5-1 to TRBJ1-4; D may be TRBD1 (6 bases). The V gene's germline CDR1 is SGHRS and CDR2 YFSETQ. The CDR3 loop spans 14 amino acids. Trimming took 4 bases from V and 3 from J, leaving 10 bases between them. The CDR3 region is CASSGGQPNEKLFF. In DNA form, the CDR3 reads TGCGCCAGCAGCGGAGGACAGCCTAATGAAAAACTGTTTTTT.

The rearrangement links TRBV4-3 to TRBJ1-4, with 8 bases identical to TRBD1. With 2 bases clipped from V and 3 bases from J, the junction kept 2 bases outside the gene matches. Germline V gene lookup returns CDR1 LGHNA and CDR2 YSLEER. The CDR3 totals 15 residues. Here the CDR3 reads CASSQQTGANEKLFF. The CDR3, as DNA: TGCGCCAGCAGCCAACAGACAGGGGCTAATGAAAAACTGTTTTTT.

This clonotype has at least ten counts. J is TRBJ1-4 and V is TRBV7-2; D is undetermined. Germline V CDR1 and CDR2: SGHTA, FQGNSA. CDR3 length equals 14 residues. V lost 1 base, J lost 5 bases, and 8 bases lay in between. CDR3: CASSLGQSNEKLFF. CDR3 nucleotides: TGTGCCAGCAGCTTAGGGCAGAGCAATGAAAAACTGTTTTTT.